A single sample is the source of the 3 T cell receptor beta chains below, sequenced in a study of CD8 T cells in ankylosing spondylitis. TCRdb recomputed calls from the 5' RACE reads with MiXCR, one row per CDR3 protein. The profile shows some 350,000 distinct CDR3 sequences, roughly 14% of them singletons. The material sequenced was blood, either unsorted or a sorted T cell fraction (not recorded which). These receptors came from a male donor with ankylosing spondylitis or in good health (not recorded which).

The V gene is TRBV5-6, the J gene TRBJ1-1, with no clear D. Trimming removed 4 bases at V and 4 bases at J, with 14 bases between. Germline V gives CDR1 SGHDT, CDR2 YYEEEE. This CDR3 is built from 14 residues. CDR3 nucleotide sequence: TGTGCCAGCAGCCCAGTCCGGGGTTCCACTGAAGCTTTCTTT. This sequence encodes CASSPVRGSTEAFF.

This clonotype was recorded a few times. The chain links TRBV3-1 to TRBJ1-6; D is uncertain. This CDR3 contains 15 residues. Germline lookup yields CDR1 LGHDT and CDR2 YNNKEL (reference sequence). V gave up 3 bases and J gave up 4 bases, with 10 bases separating them. DNA for the CDR3: TGTGCCAGCAGCCATGGGCAAGGGTATAATTCACCCCTCCACTTT. This codes for CASSHGQGYNSPLHF.

Only a few counts were recorded for this clonotype. Here the CDR3 DNA reads TGTGCCAGCAGCCCTTGGACTAGCGCCCAGCTAGGGGTTGAGCAGTTCTTC. Translated, it gives CASSPWTSAQLGVEQFF. This sequence joins TRBV4-2 and TRBJ2-1; 9 bases match TRBD2. The CDR3 length is 17 residues. V trimming: 4 bases; J trimming: 9 bases; junction bases outside the gene matches: 16. Germline CDR1 reads LGHNA; CDR2 reads YNFKEQ.